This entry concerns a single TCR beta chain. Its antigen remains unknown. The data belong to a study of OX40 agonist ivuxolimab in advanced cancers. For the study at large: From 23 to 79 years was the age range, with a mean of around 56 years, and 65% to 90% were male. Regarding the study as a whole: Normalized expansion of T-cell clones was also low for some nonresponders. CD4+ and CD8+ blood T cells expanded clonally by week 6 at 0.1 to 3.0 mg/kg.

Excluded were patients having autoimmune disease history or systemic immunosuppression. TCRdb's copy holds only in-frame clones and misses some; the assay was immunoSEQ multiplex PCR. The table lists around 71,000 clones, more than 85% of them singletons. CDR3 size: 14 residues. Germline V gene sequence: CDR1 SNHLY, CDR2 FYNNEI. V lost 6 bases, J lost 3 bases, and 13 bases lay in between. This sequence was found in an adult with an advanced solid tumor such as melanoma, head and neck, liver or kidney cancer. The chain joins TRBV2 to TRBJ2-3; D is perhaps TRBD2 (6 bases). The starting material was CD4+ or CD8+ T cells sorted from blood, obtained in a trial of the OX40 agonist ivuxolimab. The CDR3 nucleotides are TGTGCCAGCAGCTCGGACCGGGGGACAGATACGCAGTATTTT. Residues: CASSSDRGTDTQYF.